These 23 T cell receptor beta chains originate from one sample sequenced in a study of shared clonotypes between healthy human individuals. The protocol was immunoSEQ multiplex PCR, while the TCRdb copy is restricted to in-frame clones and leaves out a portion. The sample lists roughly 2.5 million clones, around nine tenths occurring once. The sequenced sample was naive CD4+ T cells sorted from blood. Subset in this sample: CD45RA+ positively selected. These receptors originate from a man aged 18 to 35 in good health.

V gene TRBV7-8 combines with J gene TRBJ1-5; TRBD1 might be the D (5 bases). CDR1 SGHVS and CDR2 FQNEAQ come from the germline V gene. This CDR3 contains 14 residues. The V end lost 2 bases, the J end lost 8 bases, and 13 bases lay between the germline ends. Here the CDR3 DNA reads TGTGCCAGCAGCTTAATTCAGTGGGGCGAGCCCCAGCATTTT. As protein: CASSLIQWGEPQHF.

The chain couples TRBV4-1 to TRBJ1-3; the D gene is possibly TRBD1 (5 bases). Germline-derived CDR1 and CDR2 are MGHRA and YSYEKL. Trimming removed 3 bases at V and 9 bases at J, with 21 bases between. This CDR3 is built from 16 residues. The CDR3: CASSHFARAFGTTIYF. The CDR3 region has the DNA TGCGCCAGCAGCCACTTTGCCAGGGCTTTCGGGACCACCATATATTTT.

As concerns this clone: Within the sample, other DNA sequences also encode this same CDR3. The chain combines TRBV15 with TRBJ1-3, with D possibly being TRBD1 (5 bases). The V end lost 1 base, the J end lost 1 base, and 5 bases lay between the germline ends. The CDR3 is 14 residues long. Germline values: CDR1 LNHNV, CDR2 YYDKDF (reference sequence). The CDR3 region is CATSRAGSGNTIYF. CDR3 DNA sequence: TGTGCCACCAGCAGAGCAGGGTCTGGAAACACCATATATTTT.

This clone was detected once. This chain's CDR3 is CASRGLSEQYF. The CDR3, as DNA: TGTGCCAGCAGAGGGCTTTCCGAGCAGTACTTC. This chain connects TRBV5-6 to TRBJ2-7; D gene uncertain. Germline values: CDR1 SGHDT, CDR2 YYEEEE. The CDR3 is 11 residues long. Trimming stripped 5 bases from V and 6 bases from J, with 9 bases between.

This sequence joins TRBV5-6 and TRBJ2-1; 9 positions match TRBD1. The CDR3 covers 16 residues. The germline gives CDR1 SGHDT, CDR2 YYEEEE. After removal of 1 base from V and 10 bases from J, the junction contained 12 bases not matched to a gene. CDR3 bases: TGTGCCAGCAGCTTGAGAGGGACAGGGCTCCGATTCGAGCAGTTCTTC. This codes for CASSLRGTGLRFEQFF.

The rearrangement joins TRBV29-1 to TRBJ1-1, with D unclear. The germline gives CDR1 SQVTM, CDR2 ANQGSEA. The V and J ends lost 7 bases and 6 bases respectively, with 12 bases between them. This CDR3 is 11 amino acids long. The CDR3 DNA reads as TGCAGCGCGGACCGTGGCGCTGAAGCTTTCTTT. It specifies CSADRGAEAFF.

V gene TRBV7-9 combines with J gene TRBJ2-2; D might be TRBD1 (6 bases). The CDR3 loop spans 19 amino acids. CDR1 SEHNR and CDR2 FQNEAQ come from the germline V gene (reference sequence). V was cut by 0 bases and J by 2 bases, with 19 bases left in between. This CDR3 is CASSLARVLGAENTGELFF. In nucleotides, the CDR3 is TGTGCCAGCAGCTTAGCGAGGGTTCTGGGGGCAGAAAACACCGGGGAGCTGTTTTTT. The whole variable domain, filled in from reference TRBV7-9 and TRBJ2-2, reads DTGVSQNPRHKITKRGQNVTFRCDPISEHNRLYWYRQTLGQGPEFLTYFQNEAQLEKSRLLSDRFSAERPKGSFSTLEIQRTEQGDSAMYLCASSLARVLGAENTGELFFGEGSRLTVL.

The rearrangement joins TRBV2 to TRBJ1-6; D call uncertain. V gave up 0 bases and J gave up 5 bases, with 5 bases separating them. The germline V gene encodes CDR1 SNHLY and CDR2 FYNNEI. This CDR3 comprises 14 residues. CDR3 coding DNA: TGTGCCAGCAGTGAAGCCCGGAATAATTCACCCCTCCACTTT. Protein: CASSEARNNSPLHF.

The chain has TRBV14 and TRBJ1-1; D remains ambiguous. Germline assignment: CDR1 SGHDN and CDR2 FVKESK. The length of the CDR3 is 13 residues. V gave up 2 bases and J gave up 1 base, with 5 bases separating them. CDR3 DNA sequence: TGTGCCAGCAGCCAATGGAGGAACACTGAAGCTTTCTTT. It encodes CASSQWRNTEAFF.

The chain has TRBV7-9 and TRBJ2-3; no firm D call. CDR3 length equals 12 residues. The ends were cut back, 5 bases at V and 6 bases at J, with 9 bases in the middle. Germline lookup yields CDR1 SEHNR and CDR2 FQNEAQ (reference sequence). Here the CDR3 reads CASSRASDTQYF. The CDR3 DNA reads TGTGCCAGCAGCCGCGCGTCGGATACGCAGTATTTT.

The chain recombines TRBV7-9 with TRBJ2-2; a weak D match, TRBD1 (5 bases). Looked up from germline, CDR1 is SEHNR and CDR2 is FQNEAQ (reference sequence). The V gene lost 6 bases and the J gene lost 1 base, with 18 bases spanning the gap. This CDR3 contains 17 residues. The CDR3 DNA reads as TGTGCCAGCAGATTAACCCCCCAGGGTGAGAACACCGGGGAGCTGTTTTTT. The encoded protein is CASRLTPQGENTGELFF.

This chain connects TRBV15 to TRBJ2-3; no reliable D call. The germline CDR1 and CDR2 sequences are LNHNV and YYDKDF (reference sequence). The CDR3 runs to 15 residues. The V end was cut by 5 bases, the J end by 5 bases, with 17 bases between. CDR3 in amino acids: CATSSTTLSLDTQYF. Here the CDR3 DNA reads TGTGCCACCAGCTCAACGACCCTTAGCCTAGATACGCAGTATTTT.

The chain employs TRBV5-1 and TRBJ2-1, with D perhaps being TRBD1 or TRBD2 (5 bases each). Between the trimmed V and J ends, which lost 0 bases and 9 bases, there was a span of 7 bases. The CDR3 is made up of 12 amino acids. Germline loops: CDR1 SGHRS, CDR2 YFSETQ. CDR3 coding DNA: TGCGCCAGCAGCTTGGGGGGGTCTGAGCAGTTCTTC. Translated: CASSLGGSEQFF.

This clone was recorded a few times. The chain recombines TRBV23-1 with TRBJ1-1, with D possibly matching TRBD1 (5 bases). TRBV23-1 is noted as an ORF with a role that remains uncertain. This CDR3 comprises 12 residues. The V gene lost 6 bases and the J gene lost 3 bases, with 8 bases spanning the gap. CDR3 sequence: CASSREDTEAFF. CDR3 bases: TGCGCCAGCAGCAGGGAAGACACTGAAGCTTTCTTT.

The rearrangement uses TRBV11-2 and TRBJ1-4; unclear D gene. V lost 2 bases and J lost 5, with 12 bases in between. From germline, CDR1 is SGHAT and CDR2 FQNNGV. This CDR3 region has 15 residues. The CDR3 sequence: CASSLIRLGNEKLFF. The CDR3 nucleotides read TGTGCCAGCAGCTTAATCAGGTTGGGGAATGAAAAACTGTTTTTT.

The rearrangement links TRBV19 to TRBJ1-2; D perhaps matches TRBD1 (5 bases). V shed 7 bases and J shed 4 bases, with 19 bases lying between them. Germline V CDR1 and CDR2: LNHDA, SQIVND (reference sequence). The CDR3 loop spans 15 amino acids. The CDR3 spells CASKATLAQGYGYTF. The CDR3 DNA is TGTGCCAGTAAAGCGACCCTGGCGCAGGGCTATGGCTACACCTTC.

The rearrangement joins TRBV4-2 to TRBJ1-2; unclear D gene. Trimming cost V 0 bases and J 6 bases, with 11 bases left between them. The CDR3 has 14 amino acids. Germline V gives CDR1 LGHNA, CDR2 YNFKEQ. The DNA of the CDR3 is TGTGCCAGCAGCCAAGATGGCCCGAACGATGGCTACACCTTC. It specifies CASSQDGPNDGYTF.

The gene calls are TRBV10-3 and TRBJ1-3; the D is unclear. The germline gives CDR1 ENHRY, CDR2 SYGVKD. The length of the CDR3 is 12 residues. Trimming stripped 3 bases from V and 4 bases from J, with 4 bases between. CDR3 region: CAISDTGNTIYF. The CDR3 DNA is TGTGCCATCAGTGATACGGGAAACACCATATATTTT.

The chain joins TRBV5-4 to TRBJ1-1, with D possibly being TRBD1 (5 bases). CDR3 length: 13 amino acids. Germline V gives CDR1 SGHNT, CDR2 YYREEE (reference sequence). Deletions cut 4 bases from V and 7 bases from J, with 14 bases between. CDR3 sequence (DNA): TGTGCCAGCAGCGTAAATGCGAGGGGTGAAGCTTTCTTT. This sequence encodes CASSVNARGEAFF. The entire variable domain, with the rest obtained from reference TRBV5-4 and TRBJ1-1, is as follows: ETGVTQSPTHLIKTRGQQVTLRCSSQSGHNTVSWYQQALGQGPQFIFQYYREEENGRGNFPPRFSGLQFPNYSSELNVNALELDDSALYLCASSVNARGEAFFGQGTRLTVV.

CDR3 sequence: CASSLAETGGSGNTIYF. The CDR3 DNA is TGTGCCAGCAGCTTGGCCGAGACAGGGGGCTCTGGAAACACCATATATTTT. V and J are TRBV5-4 and TRBJ1-3; 9 nucleotides match TRBD1. The CDR3 covers 17 residues. The ends lost 0 bases at V and 0 bases at J; junction bases unmatched: 4. Germline assignment: CDR1 SGHNT and CDR2 YYREEE (reference sequence).

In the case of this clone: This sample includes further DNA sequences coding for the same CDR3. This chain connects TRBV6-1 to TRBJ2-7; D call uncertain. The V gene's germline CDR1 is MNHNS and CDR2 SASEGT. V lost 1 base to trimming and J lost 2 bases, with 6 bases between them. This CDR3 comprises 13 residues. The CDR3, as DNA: TGTGCCAGCAGTGAAGTAGCCCCCTACGAGCAGTACTTC. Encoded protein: CASSEVAPYEQYF.

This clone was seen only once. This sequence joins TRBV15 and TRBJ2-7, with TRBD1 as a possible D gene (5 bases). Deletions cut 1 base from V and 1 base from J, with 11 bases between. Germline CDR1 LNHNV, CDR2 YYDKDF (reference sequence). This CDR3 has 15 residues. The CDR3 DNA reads TGTGCCACCAGCAGAGGACAGCCCATATCCTACGAGCAGTACTTC. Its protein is CATSRGQPISYEQYF.

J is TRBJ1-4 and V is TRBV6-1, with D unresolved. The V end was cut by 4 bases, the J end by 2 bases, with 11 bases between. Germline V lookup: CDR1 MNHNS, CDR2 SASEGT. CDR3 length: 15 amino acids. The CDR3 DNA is TGTGCCAGCAGTGTCACGGGTGGGACTAATGAAAAACTGTTTTTT. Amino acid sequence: CASSVTGGTNEKLFF.